This paragraph covers one T cell receptor beta chain sequence. No antigen is known for it. The data belong to a study of cytomegalovirus exposure and HLA in healthy donors. Study details: Earlier sequencing of 150 million to 200 million T cells yielded around 100 million unique TCR beta sequences. Whole-study findings and limits: Cytomegalovirus association was assigned to 150 to 200 TCR beta chains. For most subjects, TCR beta sequences were reported to predict HLA-A and HLA-B alleles with accuracy. Usually a TCR sequence was rare, but some public TCRs were found in many donors.

PCR involved 60 Vbeta and 13 Jbeta primers. Sequencing was performed with immunoSEQ multiplex PCR; in TCRdb, only in-frame clones are kept and a portion is missing. Of about 150,000 clones listed, 61% are singletons. The CDR3 runs to 13 residues. The V gene lost 5 bases and the J gene lost 2 bases, with 8 bases spanning the gap. CDR1 and CDR2 from the germline V gene are MGHDK and SYGVNS. Sequencing used PBMCs. The clonotype comes from a male donor in good health and CMV-seronegative. V is TRBV25-1 and J is TRBJ2-3; D not resolved. CDR3 amino acids: CASSQISTDTQYF. The CDR3, as DNA: TGTGCCAGCAGTCAAATTTCCACAGATACGCAGTATTTT.